Below, 29 T cell receptor beta chains from the same sample are listed, as sequenced in a study of cytomegalovirus exposure and HLA in healthy donors. Primers for the PCR totalled 60 Vbeta and 13 Jbeta. This table comes from immunoSEQ multiplex PCR, and its TCRdb copy is limited to in-frame clones, with some not included. Of some 140,000 clones detected, 70% to 80% appear once; the ten largest clones hold 2.1%. The specimen sequenced was PBMCs. The receptors stem from a young man in good health and CMV-seronegative.

The rearrangement links TRBV6-5 to TRBJ2-2; 7 nucleotides match TRBD1. Germline V lookup: CDR1 MNHEY, CDR2 SVGAGI. The CDR3 extends over 16 amino acids. Trimming cost V 2 bases and J 0 bases; bases outside gene matches: 3. CDR3 loop: CASSYRDRANTGELFF. CDR3 bases: TGTGCCAGCAGTTACCGGGACAGAGCGAACACCGGGGAGCTGTTTTTT.

CDR3 region: CASSLAPGQGSEKLFF. The CDR3 nucleotides are TGTGCCAGCAGTTTAGCACCGGGACAGGGGAGTGAAAAACTGTTTTTT. The J gene is TRBJ1-4, the V gene TRBV6-5; 10 nucleotides agree with TRBD1. Unmatched junction bases numbered 9, after V lost 4 bases and J lost 7 bases. The CDR3 is 16 amino acids. The germline CDR1 and CDR2 sequences are MNHEY and SVGAGI.

The gene calls are TRBV29-1 and TRBJ2-2; the D gene is possibly TRBD1 (5 bases). Germline V gene data show CDR1 as SQVTM and CDR2 as ANQGSEA. V was shortened by 5 bases and J by 7 bases, with 11 bases between the two germline ends. The CDR3 totals 12 residues. Here the CDR3 reads CSVLSGFGELFF. The CDR3 nucleotides are TGCAGCGTTTTATCAGGGTTCGGGGAGCTGTTTTTT.

As concerns this clone: The same CDR3 is also encoded by other DNA sequences in this sample. V and J are TRBV4-1 and TRBJ1-2; tentatively, D is TRBD1 (5 bases). Germline CDR1 and CDR2: MGHRA and YSYEKL. V lost 2 bases, J lost 3 bases, and 13 bases lay in between. There are 15 residues in the CDR3. CDR3: CASSQTIREYYGYTF. In DNA form, the CDR3 reads TGCGCCAGCAGCCAAACAATCAGGGAATACTATGGCTACACCTTC.

The CDR3 spells CASNRESNTGELFF. The CDR3 coding sequence is TGTGCCAGCAACAGGGAATCGAACACCGGGGAGCTGTTTTTT. This chain joins TRBV2 and TRBJ2-2, with D perhaps matching TRBD1 (6 bases). CDR1 and CDR2 from the germline V gene are SNHLY and FYNNEI. The V and J ends lost 7 bases and 0 bases respectively, with 9 bases between them. CDR3 length: 14 amino acids.

This clone has more than one count but fewer than ten. This chain links TRBV15 with TRBJ1-1; D possibly corresponds to TRBD1 (6 bases). CDR3 length equals 15 residues. CDR1 is LNHNV, CDR2 YYDKDF, per germline (reference sequence). V lost 0 bases and J lost 4, with 12 bases in between. CDR3 amino acids: CATSRDRGKVTEAFF. The CDR3 nucleotides are TGTGCCACCAGCAGAGATAGGGGGAAGGTCACTGAAGCTTTCTTT.

This chain's CDR3 is CAWSKDRGGDEAFF. CDR3 nucleotides: TGTGCCTGGAGCAAGGACAGGGGAGGAGATGAAGCTTTCTTT. V usage is TRBV30 and J usage is TRBJ1-1, with 9 bases matching TRBD1. The CDR3 runs to 14 residues. Germline CDR1 and CDR2: GTSNPN and SVGIG (reference sequence). Trimming at V came to 3 bases and at J to 7 bases, leaving 9 bases not matched to a gene. The complete variable domain, with remaining parts taken from reference TRBV30 and TRBJ1-1, reads SQTIHQWPATLVQPVGSPLSLECTVEGTSNPNLYWYRQAAGRGLQLLFYSVGIGQISSEVPQNLSASRPQDRQFILSSKKLLLSDSGFYLCAWSKDRGGDEAFFGQGTRLTVV.

The chain uses TRBV14 and TRBJ2-7; 8 bases map to TRBD1. The CDR3 consists of 13 residues. CDR1 is SGHDN, CDR2 FVKESK, per germline. V lost 5 bases, J lost 3 bases, and 3 bases stayed unmatched. The CDR3 region is CASSSTGGYEQYF. CDR3 DNA sequence: TGTGCCAGCAGCTCCACAGGGGGCTACGAGCAGTACTTC. Variable domain in full (rest from reference TRBV14 and TRBJ2-7): EAGVTQFPSHSVIEKGQTVTLRCDPISGHDNLYWYRRVMGKEIKFLLHFVKESKQDESGMPNNRFLAERTGGTYSTLKVQPAELEDSGVYFCASSSTGGYEQYFGPGTRLTVT.

This chain links TRBV5-7 with TRBJ2-5; a weak D match, TRBD1 (5 bases). TRBV5-7 is labeled an ORF, and its function is uncertain. The V and J ends lost 1 base and 4 bases respectively, with 8 bases between them. CDR3 size: 13 residues. CDR3: CASSLRGGETQYF. The CDR3 nucleotides are TGTGCCAGCAGCTTGAGGGGCGGAGAGACCCAGTACTTC.

This clone has just a few counts. V usage is TRBV6-1 and J usage is TRBJ1-4; the D is unclear. Germline V CDR1 and CDR2: MNHNS, SASEGT. CDR3 length equals 12 residues. V lost 8 bases to trimming and J lost 3 bases, with 7 bases between them. CDR3 sequence (DNA): TGTGCCAGCCGCCTAGCTAATGAAAAACTGTTTTTT. Its protein product is CASRLANEKLFF.

The chain joins TRBV5-1 to TRBJ1-4; D remains ambiguous. V was pared by 0 bases and J by 4 bases, with 13 bases between. The CDR3 runs to 16 residues. The V gene's germline CDR1 is SGHRS and CDR2 YFSETQ. CDR3 nucleotides: TGCGCCAGCAGCTTGGCCGAGGCGGGTGGTAATGAAAAACTGTTTTTT. This codes for CASSLAEAGGNEKLFF. Using reference TRBV5-1 and TRBJ1-4 for the parts outside the CDR3, the full variable domain is KAGVTQTPRYLIKTRGQQVTLSCSPISGHRSVSWYQQTPGQGLQFLFEYFSETQRNKGNFPGRFSGRQFSNSRSEMNVSTLELGDSALYLCASSLAEAGGNEKLFFGSGTQLSVL.

This chain uses TRBV5-6 with TRBJ1-2; D gene ambiguous. Germline CDR1 is SGHDT and CDR2 is YYEEEE. The CDR3 spans 14 residues. Trimming shortened V by 0 bases and J by 4 bases, and 10 bases separated the two germline ends. CDR3 in amino acids: CASSLVQNPYGYTF. The CDR3 DNA is TGTGCCAGCAGCTTGGTACAAAACCCCTATGGCTACACCTTC.

Remarks on this clone: Distinct nucleotide sequences in the sample also encode this CDR3. This rearrangement joins TRBV9 to TRBJ1-2; D ambiguous. Germline CDR1 and CDR2: SGDLS and YYNGEE. Deletions cut 2 bases from V and 2 bases from J, with 7 bases between. CDR3 size: 13 residues. CDR3 in DNA: TGTGCCAGCAGCGTGGCCGGGAACTATGGCTACACCTTC. Translation gives CASSVAGNYGYTF.

The V and J genes are TRBV15 and TRBJ2-7; 11 bases align to TRBD1. V shed 2 bases and J 6 bases; nucleotides not matched to a gene: 6. CDR3 length equals 15 residues. Looked up from germline, CDR1 is LNHNV and CDR2 is YYDKDF (reference sequence). The CDR3 region is CATSRIVGTGGEQYF. The DNA of the CDR3 is TGTGCCACCAGCAGAATTGTGGGGACAGGGGGCGAGCAGTACTTC.

The V and J genes are TRBV19 and TRBJ2-5, with 9 positions matching TRBD1. Germline assignment: CDR1 LNHDA and CDR2 SQIVND (reference sequence). This CDR3 is built from 17 residues. J gave up 5 bases and V 5 bases, and 15 bases lay outside the gene matches. The CDR3 reads CASSQTSVQGAGETQYF. The CDR3 coding sequence is TGTGCCAGTAGTCAGACGTCTGTACAGGGGGCTGGGGAGACCCAGTACTTC.

The V and J genes are TRBV5-1 and TRBJ1-4, with 9 bases that match TRBD1. V was pared by 4 bases and J by 10 bases, with 8 bases of the junction left unmatched. Germline V gene lookup returns CDR1 SGHRS and CDR2 YFSETQ. The length of the CDR3 is 14 residues. The CDR3: CASSQGQGLGKLFF. CDR3 nucleotide sequence: TGCGCCAGCAGCCAGGGACAGGGTCTGGGAAAACTGTTTTTT.

This chain connects TRBV28 to TRBJ2-2, with a possible D match to TRBD1 (6 bases). V was trimmed by 8 bases and J by 4 bases, leaving 23 bases between them. Germline CDR1 and CDR2: MDHEN and SYDVKM. The CDR3 spans 17 residues. For the CDR3, the DNA is TGTGCCAGCTCTTTCCGGGACATCCTCACCTTCACCGGGGAGCTGTTTTTT. As protein: CASSFRDILTFTGELFF.

The chain is built from TRBV4-3 and TRBJ1-2; D possibly corresponds to TRBD1 (6 bases). CDR3 length: 17 amino acids. Trimming took 0 bases from V and 6 from J, leaving 20 bases between them. Germline V lookup: CDR1 LGHNA, CDR2 YSLEER. The CDR3 sequence: CASSQDRLNRELNGYTF. DNA for the CDR3: TGCGCCAGCAGCCAAGATCGTTTAAACAGGGAGCTCAATGGCTACACCTTC.

DNA of the CDR3: TGCGCCAGCAGCCAAGAGGGGCAGAACACTGAAGCTTTCTTT. Amino acids: CASSQEGQNTEAFF. J is TRBJ1-1 and V is TRBV4-3; D might be TRBD1 (5 bases). Trimming took 0 bases from V and 1 from J, leaving 6 bases between them. This CDR3 is built from 14 residues. Germline assignment: CDR1 LGHNA and CDR2 YSLEER.

This clone was seen a few times. CDR3 DNA: TGTGCCAGCAGCCCCCGGGGTCCAGAGGCGCAGCCCCAGCATTTT. Its translation is CASSPRGPEAQPQHF. The chain uses TRBV5-5 and TRBJ1-5; no firm D call. Between the trimmed V and J ends, which lost 4 bases and 7 bases, there was a span of 18 bases. CDR3 length equals 15 residues. CDR1 is SGHKS, CDR2 YYEKEE, per germline (reference sequence).

The J gene is TRBJ1-5, the V gene TRBV30; D possibly corresponds to TRBD1 (6 bases). In germline, CDR1 is GTSNPN, CDR2 SVGIG (reference sequence). V was shortened by 2 bases and J by 7 bases, with 12 bases between the two germline ends. The CDR3 spans 13 residues. The chain's CDR3 is CAWSLGGGQPQHF. In DNA form, the CDR3 reads TGTGCCTGGAGTTTAGGGGGGGGACAGCCCCAGCATTTT.

The rearrangement links TRBV6-7 to TRBJ2-1; D may be TRBD2 (6 bases). TRBV6-7 is annotated as an ORF whose role is uncertain. Trimming took off 0 bases at V and 10 bases at J, with 7 bases between the two ends. CDR3 size: 12 residues. CDR3 coding DNA: TGTGCCAGCAGTTACTCAGGAGGGGAGCAGTTCTTC. Its translation: CASSYSGGEQFF.

The genes are TRBV18 and TRBJ1-1; TRBD1 is a possible D gene (5 bases). The CDR3 length is 13 residues. The V gene's germline CDR1 is KGHSH and CDR2 LQKENI. Trimming shortened V by 2 bases and J by 3 bases, and 7 bases separated the two germline ends. This CDR3 reads CASSPGRDTEAFF. DNA of the CDR3: TGTGCCAGCTCACCAGGCAGGGACACTGAAGCTTTCTTT.

The V call is TRBV15, the J call TRBJ2-7, with a tentative D call TRBD1 (7 bases). Germline V CDR1 and CDR2: LNHNV, YYDKDF (reference sequence). This CDR3 is built from 14 residues. The germline V and J ends were trimmed by 0 bases and 10 bases, with 16 bases remaining between them. CDR3 DNA sequence: TGTGCCACCAGCAGAGATCGCGGGGACAGAGTTCAGTACTTC. The encoded protein is CATSRDRGDRVQYF.

The chain combines TRBV27 with TRBJ2-7, with D unresolved. The V end lost 2 bases, the J end lost 4 bases, and 12 bases lay between the germline ends. Per the germline V gene, CDR1 is MNHEY and CDR2 is SMNVEV (reference sequence). The CDR3 is 14 amino acids. CDR3 amino acids: CASSLQSTGYEQYF. Written as DNA, the CDR3 is TGTGCCAGCAGTTTACAGTCAACGGGTTACGAGCAGTACTTC.

The V gene is TRBV29-1, the J gene TRBJ2-2; D not resolved. V lost 4 bases and J lost 2, with 8 bases in between. Germline lookup yields CDR1 SQVTM and CDR2 ANQGSEA. The CDR3 spans 13 residues. The CDR3 region is CSVGRSNTGELFF. As DNA, the CDR3 is TGCAGCGTTGGTCGGTCAAACACCGGGGAGCTGTTTTTT.

This rearrangement joins TRBV5-4 to TRBJ2-1; TRBD2 matches at 8 bases. The CDR3 has 16 amino acids. The V segment lost 0 bases and the J segment 6 bases; nucleotides outside the gene matches: 8. The germline CDR1 and CDR2 sequences are SGHNT and YYREEE (reference sequence). The CDR3 is CASSLAGGGAFNEQFF. Here the CDR3 DNA reads TGTGCCAGCAGCTTGGCGGGAGGGGGGGCGTTCAATGAGCAGTTCTTC.

In this sample, this clone turned up a few times. The V and J genes are TRBV7-2 and TRBJ2-5, with a possible D match to TRBD1 (5 bases). CDR3 length equals 13 residues. V lost 5 bases and J 5 bases, leaving 12 bases between the germline ends. Germline V lookup: CDR1 SGHTA, CDR2 FQGNSA. The chain's CDR3 is CASSQVGVETQYF. CDR3 DNA: TGTGCCAGCAGCCAAGTAGGGGTCGAGACCCAGTACTTC.

V usage is TRBV28 and J usage is TRBJ1-4; tentative D call: TRBD1 (5 bases). Per the germline V gene, CDR1 is MDHEN and CDR2 is SYDVKM. The CDR3 totals 15 residues. Trimming stripped 1 base from V and 10 bases from J, with 16 bases between. The DNA for the CDR3 is TGTGCCAGCAGTTTATCAGGCGGGGGTACTGGAAAACTGTTTTTT. Translation: CASSLSGGGTGKLFF. Drawing the rest from reference TRBV28 and TRBJ1-4, the complete variable domain is DVKVTQSSRYLVKRTGEKVFLECVQDMDHENMFWYRQDPGLGLRLIYFSYDVKMKEKGDIPEGYSVSREKKERFSLILESASTNQTSMYLCASSLSGGGTGKLFFGSGTQLSVL.